One and the same sample provided the 3 T cell receptor beta chains below, sequenced in a study of T cell repertoires in cytomegalovirus infection. TCRdb processed the reads anew with MiXCR; each CDR3 protein has one entry. The sample includes around 530,000 distinct CDR3 sequences, 26% of them seen just once. The material sequenced was PBMCs. The receptor set was obtained from a human donor in good health (CMV status not recorded). Some clones in this sample may be carry-over from other donors' samples.

This clonotype was picked up many times. The chain couples TRBV7-2 to TRBJ2-2, with 7 bases fitting TRBD2. Per germline, CDR1 SGHTA and CDR2 FQGNSA. The CDR3 has 16 residues. After removal of 2 bases from V and 3 bases from J, the junction contained 6 bases not matched to a gene. The CDR3: CASSLTRGGDTGELFF. CDR3 nucleotides: TGTGCCAGCAGCTTAACACGCGGGGGTGACACCGGGGAGCTGTTTTTT.

This clonotype turned up a few times. The rearrangement links TRBV19 to TRBJ1-5; 10 bases align to TRBD1. Looked up from germline, CDR1 is LNHDA and CDR2 is SQIVND (reference sequence). This CDR3 contains 18 residues. The V and J ends lost 5 bases and 4 bases, in that order; junction bases with no gene match: 14. The CDR3 protein is CASSFSSGTGVGNQPQHF. CDR3 nucleotides: TGTGCCAGTAGTTTCTCGTCCGGGACAGGGGTTGGGAATCAGCCCCAGCATTTT.

The rearrangement uses TRBV7-3 and TRBJ2-1, with 7 bases matching TRBD2. J gave up 4 bases and V 3 bases, and 6 bases lay outside the gene matches. Per germline, CDR1 SGHTA and CDR2 FQGTGA. This CDR3 region has 15 residues. The CDR3 DNA follows: TGTGCCAGCAGCTTGGGGAGGGCCACTTACAATGAGCAGTTCTTC. It specifies CASSLGRATYNEQFF.